This is a list of T cell receptor beta chains from one sample in a study of blood T cells in healthy people across ages. TCRdb processed the 5' RACE reads anew with MiXCR; each CDR3 protein has one entry. Altogether 600,000 to 800,000 distinct CDR3 sequences are present, around 20% being singletons, with the ten largest covering roughly 3.6%. Sample: blood. The origin of the receptors is a man aged 65-85 years in good health. The CDR3 runs from the conserved cysteine through the conserved F or W. The D gene is left open where the match is weak. Not all rows give a size; the values are once, few, many and, for expanded clones, a class.

TRBJ2-3	TRBV6-5	.	many	TGTGCCAGCAGTTATGAGGGCTCACTTACGCAGTATTTT	CASSYEGSLTQYF
TRBJ2-3	TRBV15	.	many	TGTGCCACCAGCGGCCGGGACACCGTAAAAACGCAGTATTTT	CATSGRDTVKTQYF
TRBJ2-1	TRBV11-2	.	.	TGTGCCAGCAGCTTAGAAGGGGGGAACTACAATGAGCAGTTCTTC	CASSLEGGNYNEQFF
TRBJ2-7	TRBV20-1	TRBD2	.	TGCAGTGCCGTTAGCGGGAGAACGAGCGAGCAGTACTTC	CSAVSGRTSEQYF
TRBJ2-3	TRBV7-3	.	many	TGCGCCAGCAGCTTGGGCGGACGCACAGATACGCAGTATTTT	CASSLGGRTDTQYF
TRBJ2-7	TRBV3-1	TRBD2	.	TGTGCCAGCAGCCACGTTGAAGGGACTACGGGTGAGCAGTACTTC	CASSHVEGTTGEQYF
TRBJ2-5	TRBV5-1	.	.	TGCGCCAGCAGCTTGGTAGGGGGAGCCAAAGAGACCCAGTACTTC	CASSLVGGAKETQYF
TRBJ2-7	TRBV14	.	.	TGTGCCAGCAGCCAATTCCCAGGAGGCGAGCAGTACTTC	CASSQFPGGEQYF
TRBJ2-7	TRBV7-2	.	few	TGTGCCAGCAGCAACTCTCGAGAGCAGTACTTC	CASSNSREQYF
TRBJ2-1	TRBV3-1	TRBD2	.	TGTGCCAGCAGCCAAGTGTCTAGCGGTGGTGAGCAGTTCTTC	CASSQVSSGGEQFF